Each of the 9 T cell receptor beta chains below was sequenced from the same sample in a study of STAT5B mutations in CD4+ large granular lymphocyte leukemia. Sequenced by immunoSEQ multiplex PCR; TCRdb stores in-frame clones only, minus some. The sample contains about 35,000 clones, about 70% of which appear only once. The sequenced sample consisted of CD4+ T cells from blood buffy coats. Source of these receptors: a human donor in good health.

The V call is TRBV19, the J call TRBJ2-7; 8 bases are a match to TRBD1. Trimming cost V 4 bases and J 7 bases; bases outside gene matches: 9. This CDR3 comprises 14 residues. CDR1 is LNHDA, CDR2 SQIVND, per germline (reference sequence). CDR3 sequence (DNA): TGTGCCAGTAGTAACCCAGGGGGCACTAGTGAGCAGTACTTC. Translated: CASSNPGGTSEQYF.

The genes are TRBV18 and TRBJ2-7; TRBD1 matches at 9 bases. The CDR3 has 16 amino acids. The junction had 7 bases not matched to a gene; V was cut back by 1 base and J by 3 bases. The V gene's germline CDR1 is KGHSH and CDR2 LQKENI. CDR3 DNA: TGTGCCAGCTCACCACAAGGGACAGGGAACCTCTACGAGCAGTACTTC. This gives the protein CASSPQGTGNLYEQYF.

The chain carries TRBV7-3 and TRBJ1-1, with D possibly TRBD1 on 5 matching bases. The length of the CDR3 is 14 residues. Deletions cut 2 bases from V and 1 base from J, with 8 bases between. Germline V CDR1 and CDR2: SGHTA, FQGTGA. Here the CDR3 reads CASSLHGANTEAFF. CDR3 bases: TGTGCCAGCAGCTTACACGGGGCGAACACTGAAGCTTTCTTT.

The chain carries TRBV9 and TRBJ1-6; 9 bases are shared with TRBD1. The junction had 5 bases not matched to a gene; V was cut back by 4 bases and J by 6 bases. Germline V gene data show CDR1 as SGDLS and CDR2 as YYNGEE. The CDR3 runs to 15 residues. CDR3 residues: CASSMGQGFNSPLHF. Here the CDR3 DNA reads TGTGCCAGCAGCATGGGACAGGGATTTAATTCACCCCTCCACTTT.

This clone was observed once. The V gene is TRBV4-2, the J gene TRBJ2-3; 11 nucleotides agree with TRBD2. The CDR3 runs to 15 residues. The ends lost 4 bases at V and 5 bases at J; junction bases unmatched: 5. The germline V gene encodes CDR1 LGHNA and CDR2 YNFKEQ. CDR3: CASSLTSGGRDTQYF. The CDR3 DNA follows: TGTGCCAGCAGCCTAACTAGCGGGGGAAGAGATACGCAGTATTTT.

The CDR3 spells CASSYSPSSGNTIYF. CDR3 nucleotides: TGTGCCAGCAGTTACTCACCGAGCTCTGGAAACACCATATATTTT. The chain couples TRBV6-5 to TRBJ1-3; D gene ambiguous. Germline V gene lookup returns CDR1 MNHEY and CDR2 SVGAGI. This CDR3 is 15 amino acids long. Trimming removed 0 bases at V and 0 bases at J, with 6 bases between.

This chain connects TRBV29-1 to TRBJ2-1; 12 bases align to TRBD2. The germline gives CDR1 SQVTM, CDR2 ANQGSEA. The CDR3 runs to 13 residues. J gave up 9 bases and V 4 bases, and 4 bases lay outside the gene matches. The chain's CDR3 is CSVASGGAREQFF. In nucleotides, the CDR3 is TGCAGCGTTGCTAGCGGGGGGGCTCGTGAGCAGTTCTTC.

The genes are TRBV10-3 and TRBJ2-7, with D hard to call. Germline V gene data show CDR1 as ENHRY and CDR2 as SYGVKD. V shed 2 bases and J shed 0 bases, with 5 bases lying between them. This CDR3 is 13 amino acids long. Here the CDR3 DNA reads TGTGCCATCAGTGAGACGGACTCCTACGAGCAGTACTTC. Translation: CAISETDSYEQYF.

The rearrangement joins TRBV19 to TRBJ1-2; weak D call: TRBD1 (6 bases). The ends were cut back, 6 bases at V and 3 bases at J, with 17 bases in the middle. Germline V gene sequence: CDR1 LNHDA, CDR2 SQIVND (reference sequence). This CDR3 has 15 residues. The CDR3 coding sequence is TGTGCCAGTAGGACCACGACAGGAGGGGACTATGGCTACACCTTC. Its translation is CASRTTTGGDYGYTF. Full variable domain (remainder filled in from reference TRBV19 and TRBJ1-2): DGGITQSPKYLFRKEGQNVTLSCEQNLNHDAMYWYRQDPGQGLRLIYYSQIVNDFQKGDIAEGYSVSREKKESFPLTVTSAQKNPTAFYLCASRTTTGGDYGYTFGSGTRLTVV.